The source of this TCR beta chain is a study of blood T cell repertoires in COVID-19. Study-wide context: T cells, B-cell-depleted T cells, or PBMCs provided the cDNA or gDNA that served as material.

TCRdb's copy holds only in-frame clones and misses some; the assay was immunoSEQ multiplex PCR. The sample has 150,000 to 200,000 clones; around 84% are singletons. The V gene's germline CDR1 is KGHDR and CDR2 SFDVKD. This CDR3 is 14 amino acids long. Trimming took 3 bases from V and 2 from J, leaving 10 bases between them. The rearrangement uses TRBV24-1 and TRBJ2-7; tentative D call: TRBD2 (5 bases). This TCR was sampled from a man between 45 and 60 years old who had recovered from COVID-19. The sample was PBMCs or T cells enriched from blood (not recorded which). CDR3 region: CATSDGRAPYEQYF. The CDR3, as DNA: TGTGCCACCAGTGATGGGCGGGCTCCCTACGAGCAGTACTTC.